This T cell receptor (beta chain) was profiled in a study of T cells in localized non-small cell lung cancer. Broader study findings: Median detection of top 100 tumor clones in adjacent lung was 57 clones. Higher blood T cell density tracked longer overall survival. Analysis by sequencing included only one tumor region, so heterogeneity remains possible. Uninvolved adjacent lung had higher T cell clonality than tumor and all other tissues.

For this clone: The antigen remains undetermined.

TCRdb's table, derived via immunoSEQ multiplex PCR, lists solely in-frame clones and lacks some. Here the sample spans some 38,000 clones, 75% to 90% being singletons. In germline, CDR1 is SEHNR, CDR2 FQNEAQ (reference sequence). The CDR3 is 15 amino acids. Trimming stripped 1 base from V and 9 bases from J, with 16 bases between. Sequenced material: peripheral blood mononuclear cells, taken before any cancer treatment. The rearrangement links TRBV7-9 to TRBJ2-1; perhaps TRBD2 as D (5 bases). The clonotype originates from a male donor older than 55 with stage II lung adenocarcinoma. CDR3 in amino acids: CASSLVDYSLSEQFF. For the CDR3, the DNA is TGTGCCAGCAGCTTAGTAGACTATAGCCTAAGTGAGCAGTTCTTC.